These 26 T cell receptor beta chains were all obtained from the same sample, sequenced in a study of shared T cell receptors in the human thymus. The data were produced by immunoSEQ multiplex PCR, yet TCRdb's version contains in-frame clones alone and is incomplete. Of hundreds of thousands of clones in the sample, roughly 94% are singletons; the top ten hold approximately 0.018%. The sample was thymocytes. These receptors all come from a human donor.

The chain employs TRBV25-1 and TRBJ1-2; D ambiguous. The CDR3 contains 13 residues. Trimming pared 3 bases from V and 3 bases from J, leaving 8 bases between. In germline, CDR1 is MGHDK, CDR2 SYGVNS. The DNA for the CDR3 is TGTGCCAGCAGTGACCCGGCGGACTATGGCTACACCTTC. Its translation: CASSDPADYGYTF.

The rearrangement joins TRBV7-2 to TRBJ2-1, with 10 nucleotides matching TRBD1. The trim removed 3 bases at V and 7 bases at J, leaving 6 bases unmatched. From germline, CDR1 is SGHTA and CDR2 FQGNSA. This CDR3 has 15 amino acids. The CDR3 reads CASSFPRTGGNEQFF. CDR3 bases: TGTGCCAGCAGCTTTCCCCGGACAGGGGGGAATGAGCAGTTCTTC.

The chain combines TRBV9 with TRBJ1-1; D gene uncertain. Germline lookup yields CDR1 SGDLS and CDR2 YYNGEE. This CDR3 contains 16 residues. Between the trimmed V and J ends, which lost 0 bases and 1 base, there was a span of 13 bases. Here the CDR3 DNA reads TGTGCCAGCAGCGTAGGCCCCAGGCGGGAGAACACTGAAGCTTTCTTT. Translation: CASSVGPRRENTEAFF.

The chain combines TRBV30 with TRBJ1-1; the D is unclear. CDR1 and CDR2 (germline): GTSNPN, SVGIG (reference sequence). CDR3 length: 12 amino acids. V lost 6 bases to trimming and J lost 6 bases, with 14 bases between them. The CDR3 DNA follows: TGTGCCTGTTACGAAAGGGTTGCTGAAGCTTTCTTT. Translation gives CACYERVAEAFF.

This rearrangement joins TRBV28 to TRBJ2-1; no firm D call. V was shortened by 7 bases and J by 6 bases, with 13 bases between the two germline ends. The CDR3 sequence is 13 residues long. Per germline, CDR1 MDHEN and CDR2 SYDVKM. DNA for the CDR3: TGTGCCAGCACCCGGGCCCTCCTCAATGAGCAGTTCTTC. Translated, it gives CASTRALLNEQFF.

The DNA of the CDR3 is TGTGCCAGCAGTCCGTCTAAACTAGCGGGAGGGCCCGCTGGGGCCAACGTCCTGACTTTC. It codes for CASSPSKLAGGPAGANVLTF. V usage is TRBV27 and J usage is TRBJ2-6; 13 nucleotides align to TRBD2. From germline, CDR1 is MNHEY and CDR2 SMNVEV (reference sequence). Losses at the gene ends were 5 bases for V and 2 bases for J; bases not matched to a gene: 12. The CDR3 spans 20 residues.

This chain uses TRBV11-2 with TRBJ2-7; 11 nucleotides match TRBD2. The V gene's germline CDR1 is SGHAT and CDR2 FQNNGV. This CDR3 is 18 amino acids long. J gave up 0 bases and V 0 bases, and 7 bases lay outside the gene matches. The CDR3 loop reads CASSLDEGTSGSSYEQYF. CDR3 coding DNA: TGTGCCAGCAGCTTAGATGAGGGGACTAGCGGAAGCTCCTACGAGCAGTACTTC. Using reference TRBV11-2 and TRBJ2-7 for the parts outside the CDR3, the full variable domain is EAGVAQSPRYKIIEKRQSVAFWCNPISGHATLYWYQQILGQGPKLLIQFQNNGVVDDSQLPKDRFSAERLKGVDSTLKIQPAKLEDSAVYLCASSLDEGTSGSSYEQYFGPGTRLTVT.

The CDR3 sequence: CASSEAGTSQQYF. CDR3 DNA: TGTGCCAGCAGTGAAGCTGGGACTAGTCAGCAGTATTTT. The chain has TRBV6-1 and TRBJ2-3; TRBD2 aligns across 8 bases. The CDR3 sequence is 13 residues long. V was clipped by 0 bases and J by 11 bases; unmatched bases: 4. CDR1 is MNHNS and CDR2 is SASEGT in the germline V gene.

V usage is TRBV7-2 and J usage is TRBJ2-3; TRBD2 might be the D (5 bases). The germline V and J ends were trimmed by 2 bases and 5 bases, with 17 bases remaining between them. The CDR3 consists of 16 residues. CDR1 SGHTA and CDR2 FQGNSA come from the germline V gene. CDR3 region: CASSLLIGEMGDTQYF. CDR3 nucleotide sequence: TGTGCCAGCAGCTTACTAATTGGGGAGATGGGAGATACGCAGTATTTT.

V is TRBV18 and J is TRBJ1-3, with D unclear. The CDR3 extends over 16 amino acids. Germline CDR1 reads KGHSH; CDR2 reads LQKENI. The V gene lost 5 bases and the J gene lost 0 bases, with 14 bases spanning the gap. In nucleotides, the CDR3 is TGTGCCAGCTCAAAGTCCAGCCCACCCTCTGGAAACACCATATATTTT. It is translated as CASSKSSPPSGNTIYF. The variable domain in full, completed from reference TRBV18 and TRBJ1-3, reads NAGVMQNPRHLVRRRGQEARLRCSPMKGHSHVYWYRQLPEEGLKFMVYLQKENIIDESGMPKERFSAEFPKEGPSILRIQQVVRGDSAAYFCASSKSSPPSGNTIYFGEGSWLTVV.

The chain recombines TRBV20-1 with TRBJ1-1; D unclear. V dropped 6 bases and J dropped 11 bases, with 16 bases sitting between them. The CDR3 contains 11 residues. Germline-derived CDR1 and CDR2 are DFQATT and SNEGSKA (reference sequence). CDR3 sequence: CSASRTSKAFF. CDR3 DNA sequence: TGCAGTGCCAGCAGAACGTCGAAGGCTTTCTTT.

The rearrangement links TRBV7-9 to TRBJ1-1; 9 bases match TRBD1. The ends lost 5 bases at V and 0 bases at J; junction bases unmatched: 16. This CDR3 region has 19 residues. Germline assignment: CDR1 SEHNR and CDR2 FQNEAQ (reference sequence). The CDR3 protein is CASSPHHRDRVLLNTEAFF. The CDR3 coding sequence is TGTGCCAGCAGCCCCCATCACCGGGACAGGGTCCTTCTGAACACTGAAGCTTTCTTT.

The chain couples TRBV5-4 to TRBJ1-2; no reliable D call. CDR3 length equals 16 residues. Trimming took 2 bases from V and 3 from J, leaving 17 bases between them. The germline gives CDR1 SGHNT, CDR2 YYREEE (reference sequence). CDR3 in DNA: TGTGCCAGCAGCTTTAGGTTTTTGAGTTTGGACTATGGCTACACCTTC. This translates into CASSFRFLSLDYGYTF.

CDR3 in amino acids: CASSPRLAEVTDTQYF. The CDR3 DNA is TGTGCCAGCAGCCCCCGACTAGCGGAGGTCACAGATACGCAGTATTTT. V and J are TRBV7-3 and TRBJ2-3; 9 bases agree with TRBD2. Germline values: CDR1 SGHTA, CDR2 FQGTGA. The length of the CDR3 is 16 residues. The trim removed 5 bases at V and 2 bases at J, leaving 8 bases unmatched.

The chain carries TRBV6-6 and TRBJ2-7, with TRBD1 matching over 7 bases. The CDR3 length is 14 residues. Trimming removed 6 bases from V and 3 bases from J; junction bases left unmatched: 8. Germline assignment: CDR1 MNHNY and CDR2 SVGAGI (reference sequence). CDR3 sequence: CASRPQGTNYEQYF. The CDR3 DNA follows: TGTGCCAGCAGACCACAGGGGACCAACTACGAGCAGTACTTC.

The rearrangement links TRBV10-1 to TRBJ2-3; D may be TRBD2 (5 bases). The length of the CDR3 is 14 residues. Trimming pared 5 bases from V and 2 bases from J, leaving 11 bases between. CDR1 and CDR2 (germline): WNHNN, SYGVQD (reference sequence). The CDR3 DNA reads as TGCGCCAGCAGTTATAACGGGGTCACAGATACGCAGTATTTT. Translating it yields CASSYNGVTDTQYF.

The chain recombines TRBV5-4 with TRBJ2-7; 7 nucleotides line up with TRBD2. CDR1 is SGHNT, CDR2 YYREEE, per germline (reference sequence). This CDR3 region has 15 residues. V lost 6 bases, J lost 5 bases, and 14 bases stayed unmatched. The CDR3 here is CASIIKRLALHEQYF. CDR3 coding DNA: TGTGCCAGCATCATAAAGAGACTAGCTCTCCACGAGCAGTACTTC.

This clone has a single count. The rearrangement uses TRBV7-9 and TRBJ1-2, with 9 bases aligning to TRBD1. The germline V gene encodes CDR1 SEHNR and CDR2 FQNEAQ (reference sequence). The CDR3 loop spans 16 amino acids. Losses at the gene ends were 1 base for V and 4 bases for J; bases not matched to a gene: 7. The CDR3 DNA reads TGTGCCAGCAGCTTAGTCGGGGGACAGGGTGGCTATGGCTACACCTTC. It yields the protein CASSLVGGQGGYGYTF.

V usage is TRBV6-6 and J usage is TRBJ1-1; no reliable D call. Trimming removed 5 bases at V and 2 bases at J, with 12 bases between. Germline V CDR1 and CDR2: MNHNY, SVGAGI (reference sequence). The CDR3 sequence is 14 residues long. CDR3 protein: CASSPRMGNTEAFF. The DNA of the CDR3 is TGTGCCAGCAGTCCCCGTATGGGAAACACTGAAGCTTTCTTT.

The chain links TRBV28 to TRBJ1-1; D call uncertain. Germline-derived CDR1 and CDR2 are MDHEN and SYDVKM. This CDR3 has 14 amino acids. V shed 3 bases and J shed 5 bases, with 13 bases lying between them. In DNA form, the CDR3 reads TGTGCCAGCAGTTTTTCGTCCGAAAGGACTGAAGCTTTCTTT. Translating it yields CASSFSSERTEAFF.

The V and J genes are TRBV4-3 and TRBJ2-7; 9 bases line up with TRBD2. CDR1 and CDR2 from the germline V gene are LGHNA and YSLEER. This CDR3 has 15 residues. With V trimmed by 4 bases and J by 3 bases, 7 bases remained unmatched. The CDR3 sequence: CASSPSAGGFYEQYF. The CDR3 DNA reads as TGCGCCAGCAGCCCGAGTGCGGGGGGGTTCTACGAGCAGTACTTC.

The rearrangement uses TRBV7-3 and TRBJ2-1, with 13 nucleotides matching TRBD2. The V segment lost 3 bases and the J segment 1 base; nucleotides outside the gene matches: 0. This CDR3 is built from 16 residues. CDR1 and CDR2 from the germline V gene are SGHTA and FQGTGA. The chain's CDR3 is CASSLTSGRSYNEQFF. As DNA, the CDR3 is TGTGCCAGCAGCTTGACTAGCGGGAGGTCCTACAATGAGCAGTTCTTC.

This clone occurred a few times. CDR3 bases: TGTGCCAGTACGGAAAGGGGCTCCGTCAATGAGCAGTTCTTC. Encoded protein: CASTERGSVNEQFF. This chain links TRBV19 with TRBJ2-1; tentative D call: TRBD1 (5 bases). The germline CDR1 and CDR2 sequences are LNHDA and SQIVND (reference sequence). V was cut by 7 bases and J by 6 bases, with 16 bases left in between. The CDR3 loop spans 14 amino acids.

The rearrangement links TRBV15 to TRBJ1-5, with a tentative D call TRBD1 (5 bases). The CDR3 totals 16 residues. CDR1 and CDR2 from the germline V gene are LNHNV and YYDKDF (reference sequence). V lost 6 bases and J lost 0, with 15 bases in between. CDR3 sequence: CATSTYRPYSNQPQHF. The CDR3 nucleotides read TGTGCCACCAGTACGTACAGGCCATATAGCAATCAGCCCCAGCATTTT.

The chain couples TRBV7-9 to TRBJ2-1; maybe TRBD2 (6 bases). CDR1 is SEHNR, CDR2 FQNEAQ, per germline (reference sequence). V lost 5 bases, J lost 7 bases, and 18 bases lay in between. There are 15 residues in the CDR3. Written as DNA, the CDR3 is TGTGCCAGCAGCCCAGCGGGCCCCCGGCCAAATGAGCAGTTCTTC. This codes for CASSPAGPRPNEQFF.

J is TRBJ2-5 and V is TRBV29-1; the match to TRBD2 covers 8 bases. The CDR3 loop spans 15 amino acids. V lost 6 bases, J lost 4 bases, and 13 bases stayed unmatched. Germline assignment: CDR1 SQVTM and CDR2 ANQGSEA. CDR3 in DNA: TGCAGCGTGGCCGTCCAGCGGGAGTTAGTAGAGACCCAGTACTTC. It translates to CSVAVQRELVETQYF.